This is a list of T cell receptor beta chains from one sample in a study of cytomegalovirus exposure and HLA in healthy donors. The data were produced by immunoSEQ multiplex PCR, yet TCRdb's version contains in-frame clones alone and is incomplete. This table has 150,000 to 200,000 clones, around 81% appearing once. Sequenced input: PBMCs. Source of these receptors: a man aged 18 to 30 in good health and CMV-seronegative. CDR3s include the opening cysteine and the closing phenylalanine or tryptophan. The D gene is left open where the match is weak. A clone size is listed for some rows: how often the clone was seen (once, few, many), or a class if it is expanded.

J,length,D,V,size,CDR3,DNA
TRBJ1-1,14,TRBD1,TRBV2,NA,CASSGTGMNTEAFF,TGTGCCAGCAGCGGGACAGGGATGAACACTGAAGCTTTCTTT
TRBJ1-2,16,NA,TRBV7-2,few,CASTPGRAAGVYGYTF,TGTGCCAGCACCCCCGGACGGGCAGCAGGGGTTTATGGCTACACCTTC
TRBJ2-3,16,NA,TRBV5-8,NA,CASSLGMRGSTDTQYF,TGTGCCAGCAGCTTGGGAATGCGCGGGAGCACAGATACGCAGTATTTT
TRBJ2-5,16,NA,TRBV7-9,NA,CASSSPGHQYQETQYF,TGTGCCAGCAGCTCGCCGGGACACCAATACCAAGAGACCCAGTACTTC
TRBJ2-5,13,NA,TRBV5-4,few,CASSPEREETQYF,TGTGCCAGCAGCCCCGAGAGGGAAGAGACCCAGTACTTC
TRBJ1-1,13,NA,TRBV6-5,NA,CASSRDRNTEAFF,TGTGCCAGCAGCCGTGACAGGAACACTGAAGCTTTCTTT
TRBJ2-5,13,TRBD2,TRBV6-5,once,CASSGTRTETQYF,TGTGCCAGCAGTGGGACTAGGACGGAGACCCAGTACTTC
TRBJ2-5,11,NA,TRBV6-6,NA,CASSSVETQYF,TGTGCCAGCAGTTCCGTTGAGACCCAGTACTTC
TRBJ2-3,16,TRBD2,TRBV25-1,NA,CASSGRTSGSTDTQYF,TGTGCCAGCAGTGGGCGGACTAGCGGGAGCACAGATACGCAGTATTTT
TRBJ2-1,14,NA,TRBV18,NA,CASSSTLQNNEQFF,TGTGCCAGCTCCTCCACCCTACAGAACAATGAGCAGTTCTTC
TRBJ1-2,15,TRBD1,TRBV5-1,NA,CASSLAGDRGRGYTF,TGCGCCAGCAGCTTGGCCGGGGACAGGGGTCGTGGCTACACCTTC
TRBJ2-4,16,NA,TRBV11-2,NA,CASSLGTALAKNIQYF,TGTGCCAGCAGCTTAGGGACAGCTTTAGCCAAAAACATTCAGTACTTC
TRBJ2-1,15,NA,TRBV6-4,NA,CASSDWASSYNEQFF,TGTGCCAGCAGTGACTGGGCCAGCTCCTACAATGAGCAGTTCTTC
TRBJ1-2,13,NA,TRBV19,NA,CASSIPDTYGYTF,TGTGCCAGTAGTATTCCGGACACCTATGGCTACACCTTC
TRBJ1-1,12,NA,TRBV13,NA,CASSAGNTEAFF,TGTGCCAGCAGCGCAGGAAACACTGAAGCTTTCTTT
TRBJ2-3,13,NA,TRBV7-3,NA,CASTGGTADTQYF,TGTGCCAGCACAGGCGGGACGGCAGATACGCAGTATTTT
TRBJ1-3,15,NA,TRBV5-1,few,CASSAQLPSGNTIYF,TGCGCCAGCAGCGCCCAGTTACCCTCTGGAAACACCATATATTTT
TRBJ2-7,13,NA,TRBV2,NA,CASRGDTSYEQYF,TGTGCCAGCAGGGGGGACACCTCCTACGAGCAGTACTTC
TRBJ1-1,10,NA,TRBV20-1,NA,CSAIYTEAFF,TGCAGTGCTATCTACACTGAAGCTTTCTTT
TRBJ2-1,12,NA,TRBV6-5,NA,CASSPSDNEQFF,TGTGCCAGCAGCCCTAGCGACAATGAGCAGTTCTTC
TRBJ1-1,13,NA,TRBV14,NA,CASSQDGRGEAFF,TGTGCCAGCAGCCAAGATGGCAGGGGTGAAGCTTTCTTT
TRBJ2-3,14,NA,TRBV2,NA,CASSERGGGDTQYF,TGTGCCAGCAGTGAAAGGGGGGGCGGAGATACGCAGTATTTT
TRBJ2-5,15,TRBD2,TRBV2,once,CASGGEGLEGETQYF,TGTGCCAGCGGGGGGGAGGGACTAGAGGGGGAGACCCAGTACTTC
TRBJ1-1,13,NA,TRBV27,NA,CASSFGENTEAFF,TGTGCCAGCAGTTTTGGAGAGAACACTGAAGCTTTCTTT
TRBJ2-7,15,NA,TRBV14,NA,CASSPQAVRGYEQYF,TGTGCCAGCAGCCCCCAGGCAGTCCGGGGGTACGAGCAGTACTTC
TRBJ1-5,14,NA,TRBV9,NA,CASSRGQSNQPQHF,TGTGCCAGCAGCCGCGGACAGAGCAATCAGCCCCAGCATTTT
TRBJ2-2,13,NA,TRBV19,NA,CASSIVSQGELFF,TGTGCCAGTAGTATAGTCTCACAGGGGGAGCTGTTTTTT
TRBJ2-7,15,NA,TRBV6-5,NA,CASRGAGSLYYEQYF,TGTGCCAGCAGGGGCGCAGGGTCGTTGTACTACGAGCAGTACTTC
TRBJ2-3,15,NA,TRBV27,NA,CASSLGARNTDTQYF,TGTGCCAGCAGTTTGGGGGCTAGAAACACAGATACGCAGTATTTT
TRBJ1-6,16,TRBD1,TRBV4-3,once,CASSQVSTGFNSPLHF,TGCGCCAGCAGCCAAGTCTCGACAGGGTTTAATTCACCCCTCCACTTT
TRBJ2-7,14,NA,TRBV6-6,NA,CASNLNRRGSEQYF,TGTGCCAGCAACCTAAACCGCCGGGGAAGTGAGCAGTACTTC
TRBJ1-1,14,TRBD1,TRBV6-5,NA,CASSYRSGGGEAFF,TGTGCCAGCAGTTACCGATCAGGGGGTGGGGAAGCTTTCTTT
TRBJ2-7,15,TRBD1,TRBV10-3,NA,CAISEGTGGFNEQYF,TGTGCCATCAGTGAGGGGACAGGGGGCTTCAACGAGCAGTACTTC
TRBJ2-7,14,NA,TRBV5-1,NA,CASSKRDRPYEQYF,TGCGCCAGCAGCAAGCGGGACAGGCCCTACGAGCAGTACTTC
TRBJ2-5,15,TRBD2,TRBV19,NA,CASTRMWGTTETQYF,TGTGCCAGTACCAGAATGTGGGGGACTACCGAGACCCAGTACTTC
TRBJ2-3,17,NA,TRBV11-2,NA,CASSKGMGGYTQDTQYF,TGTGCCAGCAGCAAGGGAATGGGGGGATATACACAAGATACGCAGTATTTT
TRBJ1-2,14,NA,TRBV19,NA,CASSPTGGTYGYTF,TGTGCCAGTAGTCCCACGGGGGGCACTTATGGCTACACCTTC
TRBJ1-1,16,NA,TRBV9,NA,CASSVAPQGWDTEAFF,TGTGCCAGCAGCGTAGCCCCACAGGGCTGGGACACTGAAGCTTTCTTT
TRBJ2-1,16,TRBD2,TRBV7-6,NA,CASSLLGTSSMNEQFF,TGTGCCAGCAGCTTGCTCGGGACTAGCAGCATGAATGAGCAGTTCTTC
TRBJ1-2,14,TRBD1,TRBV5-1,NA,CASSDPGQGYGYTF,TGCGCCAGCAGTGACCCGGGACAGGGATATGGCTACACCTTC
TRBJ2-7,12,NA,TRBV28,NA,CASSLQGYEQYF,TGTGCCAGCAGTCTACAGGGTTACGAGCAGTACTTC
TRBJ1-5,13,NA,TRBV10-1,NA,CASGRTGNQPQHF,TGCGCCAGCGGAAGGACGGGGAACCAGCCCCAGCATTTT
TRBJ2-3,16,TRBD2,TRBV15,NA,CATSTPGLGARDTQYF,TGTGCCACCAGCACACCGGGACTAGGGGCCCGTGATACGCAGTATTTT
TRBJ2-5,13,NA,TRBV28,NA,CTTGGGRAWEQYF,TGTACCACTGGGGGGGGGCGCGCATGGGAGCAGTACTTC
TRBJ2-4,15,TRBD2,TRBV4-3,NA,CASSQDSGRGNIQYF,TGCGCCAGCAGCCAAGATTCTGGGCGGGGGAACATTCAGTACTTC
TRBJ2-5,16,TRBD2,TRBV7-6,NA,CASSTRTSGGQETQYF,TGTGCCAGCAGCACAAGGACTAGCGGTGGACAAGAGACCCAGTACTTC
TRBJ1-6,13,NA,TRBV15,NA,CATSGDGLTPLHF,TGTGCCACCAGCGGAGACGGTTTGACACCCCTCCACTTT
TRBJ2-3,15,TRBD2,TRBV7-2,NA,CASRLLAGGSDTQYF,TGTGCCAGCAGGTTACTAGCGGGGGGGTCAGATACGCAGTATTTT
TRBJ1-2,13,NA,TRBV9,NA,CASSLTGSLGYTF,TGTGCCAGCAGCCTCACAGGGAGCTTGGGCTACACCTTC
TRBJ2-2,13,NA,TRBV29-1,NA,CSATGASTGELFF,TGCAGCGCCACCGGAGCATCCACCGGGGAGCTGTTTTTT
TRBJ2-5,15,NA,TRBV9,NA,CASSERGGHRETQYF,TGTGCCAGCAGCGAGAGGGGGGGGCACCGTGAGACCCAGTACTTC
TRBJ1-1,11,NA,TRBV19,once,CASSLDTEAFF,TGTGCCAGTAGTCTTGACACTGAAGCTTTCTTT
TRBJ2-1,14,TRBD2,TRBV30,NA,CAWNLLAGDNEQFF,TGTGCCTGGAATCTTTTAGCGGGGGACAATGAGCAGTTCTTC